The rows below give T cell receptor beta chains drawn from one sample of a study of control samples from healthy donors and cancer patients. Sequenced by immunoSEQ multiplex PCR; TCRdb stores in-frame clones only, minus some. Seen here are some 13,000 clones, around 79% observed once, and the top ten hold approximately 8%. Sequenced material: formalin-fixed, paraffin-embedded tissue. Receptor source: a male donor with melanoma. The CDR3 runs from the conserved cysteine through the conserved F or W. A D gene is named only where the DNA matches it firmly. Expanded clones get a size class; other rows say once, few or many, or leave the size out.

>NA|NA|TRBV2|TRBJ2-7
CASSVSGLPTYEQYF
TGTGCCAGCAGTGTATCGGGCCTCCCGACCTACGAGCAGTACTTC
>TRBD2|NA|TRBV2|TRBJ2-1
CANRLAGAQPEQFF
TGTGCCAACCGACTAGCGGGGGCCCAGCCCGAGCAGTTCTTC
>NA|once|TRBV29-1|TRBJ1-1
CSVAVGTEAFF
TGCAGCGTTGCTGTCGGCACTGAAGCTTTCTTT
>NA|NA|TRBV5-1|TRBJ2-1
CASSLFGTPSNEQFF
TGCGCCAGCAGCTTGTTTGGGACCCCTAGCAATGAGCAGTTCTTC
>TRBD1|once|TRBV11-3|TRBJ2-1
CASSLAVGGALGEQFF
TGTGCCAGCAGCTTAGCGGTAGGGGGCGCCTTGGGTGAGCAGTTCTTC
>TRBD1|NA|TRBV5-6|TRBJ2-1
CASRRRDSNYNEQFF
TGTGCCAGCAGACGCCGGGACAGCAACTACAATGAGCAGTTCTTC
>NA|NA|TRBV29-1|TRBJ2-3
CSGANTDTQYF
TGCAGCGGGGCGAACACAGATACGCAGTATTTT
>NA|NA|TRBV11-2|TRBJ2-3
CASSPRLFSSTDTQYF
TGTGCCAGCAGCCCTAGACTCTTTTCTAGCACAGATACGCAGTATTTT
>NA|few|TRBV3-1/TRBV3-2|TRBJ2-2
CASSQLVRNTGELFF
TGTGCCAGCAGCCAACTAGTGAGGAACACCGGGGAGCTGTTTTTT
>TRBD1|NA|TRBV4-2|TRBJ2-3
CASSQDPGQGTDTQYF
TGTGCCAGCAGCCAAGACCCGGGACAGGGCACAGATACGCAGTATTTT
>TRBD1|NA|TRBV4-2|TRBJ2-7
CASSPGQGTYEQYF
TGTGCCAGCAGCCCTGGACAGGGGACGTACGAGCAGTACTTC
>NA|NA|TRBV4-2|TRBJ2-5
CASSRERSDSTQYF
TGTGCCAGCAGCCGGGAGAGGAGCGACTCGACCCAGTACTTC
>NA|NA|TRBV4-3|TRBJ2-3
CASSSFAGSPDTQYF
TGCGCCAGCAGCTCATTTGCGGGATCTCCAGATACGCAGTATTTT
>TRBD1|NA|TRBV5-6|TRBJ2-5
CASSSRDRAFQETQYF
TGTGCCAGCAGCTCCCGGGACAGGGCATTCCAAGAGACCCAGTACTTC